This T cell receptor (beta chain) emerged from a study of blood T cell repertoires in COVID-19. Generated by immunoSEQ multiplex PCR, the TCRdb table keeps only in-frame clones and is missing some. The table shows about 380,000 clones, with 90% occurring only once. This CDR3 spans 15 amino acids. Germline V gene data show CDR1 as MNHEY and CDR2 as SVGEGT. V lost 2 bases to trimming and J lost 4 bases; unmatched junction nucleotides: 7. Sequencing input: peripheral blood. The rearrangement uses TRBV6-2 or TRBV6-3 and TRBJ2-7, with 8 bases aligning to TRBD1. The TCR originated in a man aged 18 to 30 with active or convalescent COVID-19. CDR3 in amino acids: CASSYTRGRSYEQYF. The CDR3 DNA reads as TGTGCCAGCAGTTACACCAGGGGGCGATCTTACGAGCAGTACTTC.